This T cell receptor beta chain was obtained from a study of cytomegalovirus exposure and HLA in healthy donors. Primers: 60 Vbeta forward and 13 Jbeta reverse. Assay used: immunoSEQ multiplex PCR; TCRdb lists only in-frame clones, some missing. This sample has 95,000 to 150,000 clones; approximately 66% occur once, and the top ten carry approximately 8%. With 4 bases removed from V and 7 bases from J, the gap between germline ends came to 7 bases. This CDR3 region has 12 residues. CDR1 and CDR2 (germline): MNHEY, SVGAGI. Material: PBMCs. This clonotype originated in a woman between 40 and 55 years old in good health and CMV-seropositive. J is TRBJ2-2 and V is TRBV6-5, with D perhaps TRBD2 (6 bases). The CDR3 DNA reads TGTGCCAGCAGTTTGGGGGGCGGGGAGCTGTTTTTT. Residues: CASSLGGGELFF.